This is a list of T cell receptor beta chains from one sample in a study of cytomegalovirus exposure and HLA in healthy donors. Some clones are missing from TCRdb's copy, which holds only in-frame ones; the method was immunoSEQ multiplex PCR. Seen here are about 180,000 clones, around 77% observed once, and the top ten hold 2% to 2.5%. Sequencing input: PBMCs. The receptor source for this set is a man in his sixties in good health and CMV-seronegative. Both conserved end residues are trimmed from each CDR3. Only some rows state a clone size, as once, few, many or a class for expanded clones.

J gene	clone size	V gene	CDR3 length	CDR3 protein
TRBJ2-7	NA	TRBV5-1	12	ASSLADRVYEQY
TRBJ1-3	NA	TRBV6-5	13	ASSRGQVSGNTIY
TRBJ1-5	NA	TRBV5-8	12	ASSTGQVHQPQH
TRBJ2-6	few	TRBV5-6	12	ASSFNSGANVLT
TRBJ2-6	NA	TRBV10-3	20	AISDPVRTGQTWGSGANVLT
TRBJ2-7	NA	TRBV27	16	ASSFRVMGSGGSSEQY
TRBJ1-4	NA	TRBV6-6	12	ASSQGAHGEKLF
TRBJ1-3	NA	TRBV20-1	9	SASSGNTIY
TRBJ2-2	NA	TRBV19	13	ASSIGQGDTGELF
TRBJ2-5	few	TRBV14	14	ASSQDGGTARETQY
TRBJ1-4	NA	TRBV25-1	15	ASSRDRGAGVSEKLF
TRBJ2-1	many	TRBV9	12	ASSTSGSYNEQF